This T cell receptor (beta chain) was identified during a study of control samples from healthy donors and cancer patients. Only in-frame clones appear in the TCRdb table, and some are missing; sequencing was by immunoSEQ multiplex PCR. Of 150,000 to 180,000 clones listed, approximately 94% are singletons. Germline-derived CDR1 and CDR2 are SGHRS and YFSETQ. With 1 base clipped from V and 4 bases from J, the junction kept 5 bases outside the gene matches. This CDR3 region has 15 residues. The sequence derives from a man aged 40-49 years in good health. The specimen was blood. The V and J genes are TRBV5-1 and TRBJ1-5, with TRBD1 identical over 7 bases. The CDR3 DNA reads TGCGCCAGCAGCTTGACCGGACAGGAAAATCAGCCCCAGCATTTT. Protein: CASSLTGQENQPQHF. The variable domain in full, completed from reference TRBV5-1 and TRBJ1-5, reads KAGVTQTPRYLIKTRGQQVTLSCSPISGHRSVSWYQQTPGQGLQFLFEYFSETQRNKGNFPGRFSGRQFSNSRSEMNVSTLELGDSALYLCASSLTGQENQPQHFGDGTRLSIL.